These 26 T cell receptor beta chains came from one sample sequenced in a study of blood T cell repertoires in COVID-19. Measured with immunoSEQ multiplex PCR; TCRdb has only the in-frame clones, and not every one. The data hold around 230,000 clones, with around 86% observed a single time. The sample consisted of PBMCs or T cells enriched from blood (not recorded which). These receptors all come from a woman in her forties with acute COVID-19.

V is TRBV9 and J is TRBJ2-5; weak D call: TRBD1 (5 bases). V was trimmed by 0 bases and J by 4 bases, leaving 13 bases between them. This CDR3 contains 15 residues. Per the germline V gene, CDR1 is SGDLS and CDR2 is YYNGEE. The CDR3 is CASSVDSDQGETQYF. CDR3 nucleotides: TGTGCCAGCAGCGTAGATAGTGACCAGGGAGAGACCCAGTACTTC. The full variable domain, rest sourced from reference TRBV9 and TRBJ2-5, is DSGVTQTPKHLITATGQRVTLRCSPRSGDLSVYWYQQSLDQGLQFLIQYYNGEERAKGNILERFSAQQFPDLHSELNLSSLELGDSALYFCASSVDSDQGETQYFGPGTRLLVL.

This clone was seen once. Here the CDR3 reads CASSLVGGYNQPQHF. The CDR3 region has the DNA TGTGCCAGCAGCTTAGTGGGGGGATACAATCAGCCCCAGCATTTT. This rearrangement joins TRBV11-2 to TRBJ1-5; tentatively, D is TRBD1 (5 bases). The CDR3 runs 15 residues. Trimming took 1 base from V and 3 from J, leaving 10 bases between them. Germline loops: CDR1 SGHAT, CDR2 FQNNGV.

The chain recombines TRBV5-4 with TRBJ2-1; a possible D gene is TRBD2 (6 bases). V dropped 0 bases and J dropped 4 bases, with 14 bases sitting between them. The CDR3 length is 16 residues. From germline, CDR1 is SGHNT and CDR2 YYREEE (reference sequence). The CDR3 is CASSLVSGLLYNEQFF. In DNA, the CDR3 is TGTGCCAGCAGCTTGGTTAGCGGACTCCTGTACAATGAGCAGTTCTTC.

This chain connects TRBV9 to TRBJ1-1, with 9 positions matching TRBD1. Trimming took 3 bases from V and 5 from J; bases not matched to a gene: 5. Germline V gene lookup returns CDR1 SGDLS and CDR2 YYNGEE. This CDR3 spans 14 amino acids. CDR3 residues: CASSDGQGWTEAFF. The CDR3 DNA sequence: TGTGCCAGCAGCGACGGACAGGGGTGGACTGAAGCTTTCTTT.

This clone was counted once. V usage is TRBV5-1 and J usage is TRBJ2-2, with 8 bases fitting TRBD2. The CDR3 loop spans 17 amino acids. V dropped 0 bases and J dropped 1; count of bases not matched to a gene: 5. Germline assignment: CDR1 SGHRS and CDR2 YFSETQ. The CDR3 loop is CASSLGSSGRNTGELFF. The CDR3 DNA reads as TGCGCCAGCAGCTTGGGGTCTAGCGGGCGGAACACCGGGGAGCTGTTTTTT. Together with reference TRBV5-1 and TRBJ2-2, the CDR3 gives the full variable domain: KAGVTQTPRYLIKTRGQQVTLSCSPISGHRSVSWYQQTPGQGLQFLFEYFSETQRNKGNFPGRFSGRQFSNSRSEMNVSTLELGDSALYLCASSLGSSGRNTGELFFGEGSRLTVL.

The chain links TRBV15 to TRBJ1-1; 8 positions match TRBD1. V was clipped by 5 bases and J by 4 bases; unmatched bases: 6. CDR1 and CDR2 (germline): LNHNV, YYDKDF (reference sequence). The CDR3 contains 14 residues. The DNA of the CDR3 is TGTGCCACCAGCCAAGACAGGGGTGGCACTGAAGCTTTCTTT. As protein: CATSQDRGGTEAFF. The variable domain in full, completed from reference TRBV15 and TRBJ1-1, reads DAMVIQNPRYQVTQFGKPVTLSCSQTLNHNVMYWYQQKSSQAPKLLFHYYDKDFNNEADTPDNFQSRRPNTSFCFLDIRSPGLGDTAMYLCATSQDRGGTEAFFGQGTRLTVV.

The V gene is TRBV5-4, the J gene TRBJ2-2; TRBD2 is a possible D gene (7 bases). The CDR3 is made up of 16 amino acids. Trimming removed 10 bases from V and 4 bases from J, with 23 bases in between. Germline V gene data show CDR1 as SGHNT and CDR2 as YYREEE (reference sequence). In nucleotides, the CDR3 is TGTGCCCAATCGGGCGGGGGCGGGTATCGCACCGGGGAGCTGTTTTTT. Translated: CAQSGGGGYRTGELFF.

The table lists this clone with a count of one. V gene TRBV11-2 combines with J gene TRBJ2-5; 8 nucleotides agree with TRBD2. V trimming: 1 base; J trimming: 4 bases; junction bases outside the gene matches: 8. The CDR3 sequence is 16 residues long. Germline CDR1 SGHAT, CDR2 FQNNGV. CDR3 DNA sequence: TGTGCCAGCAGCTTAGGTGGTAGCGGGAATGGAGAGACCCAGTACTTC. Its translation: CASSLGGSGNGETQYF.

This clone occurred once. The CDR3 sequence: CASRGDSLSYEQYF. CDR3 bases: TGTGCCAGCCGCGGGGACTCACTCTCCTACGAGCAGTACTTC. The gene calls are TRBV19 and TRBJ2-7, with D possibly TRBD2 on 6 matching bases. CDR1 and CDR2 from the germline V gene are LNHDA and SQIVND (reference sequence). This CDR3 has 14 residues. Trimming stripped 9 bases from V and 0 bases from J, with 15 bases between.

The chain uses TRBV3-1 (or the pseudogene TRBV3-2) and TRBJ2-7; 9 nucleotides line up with TRBD1. With V trimmed by 7 bases and J by 4 bases, 2 bases remained unmatched. This CDR3 comprises 12 residues. Germline loops: CDR1 LGHDT, CDR2 YNNKEL (reference sequence). The CDR3 reads CASTGTGYEQYF. CDR3 in DNA: TGTGCCAGCACCGGGACAGGGTACGAGCAGTACTTC.

This clone was detected only once. V usage is TRBV7-9 and J usage is TRBJ1-2; TRBD1 might be the D (5 bases). In germline, CDR1 is SEHNR, CDR2 FQNEAQ (reference sequence). Trimming shortened V by 5 bases and J by 4 bases, and 14 bases separated the two germline ends. The CDR3 runs to 14 residues. CDR3 nucleotide sequence: TGTGCCAGCAGCCCTTTCACAGGAACCTATGGCTACACCTTC. Encoded protein: CASSPFTGTYGYTF. Variable domain in full (rest from reference TRBV7-9 and TRBJ1-2): DTGVSQNPRHKITKRGQNVTFRCDPISEHNRLYWYRQTLGQGPEFLTYFQNEAQLEKSRLLSDRFSAERPKGSFSTLEIQRTEQGDSAMYLCASSPFTGTYGYTFGSGTRLTVV.

This chain joins TRBV3-1 (or the pseudogene TRBV3-2) and TRBJ1-1, with D tentatively TRBD1 (5 bases). The ends were cut back, 4 bases at V and 1 base at J, with 19 bases in the middle. Germline CDR1 LGHDT, CDR2 YNNKEL (reference sequence). The CDR3 extends over 17 amino acids. The CDR3 DNA is TGTGCCAGCAGCCCCGGATTGGGAGGGGCCAAGAACACTGAAGCTTTCTTT. This translates into CASSPGLGGAKNTEAFF.

This chain uses TRBV13 with TRBJ2-7; no definite D call. The ends were cut back, 0 bases at V and 7 bases at J, with 4 bases in the middle. CDR3 size: 11 residues. Per germline, CDR1 PRHDT and CDR2 FYEKMQ (reference sequence). This CDR3 reads CASSLGPEQYF. The CDR3 bases are TGTGCCAGCAGCTTAGGCCCGGAGCAGTACTTC.

CDR3 nucleotide sequence: TGTGCCAGCAGCGCGTGGACTAGCGGAACACAAAATGAGCAGTTCTTC. Residues: CASSAWTSGTQNEQFF. The rearrangement joins TRBV11-2 to TRBJ2-1; TRBD2 aligns across 10 bases. The CDR3 runs to 16 residues. CDR1 is SGHAT, CDR2 FQNNGV, per germline. The V gene end was trimmed by 5 bases and the J gene end by 7 bases; junction bases not matched to a gene: 11. Drawing the rest from reference TRBV11-2 and TRBJ2-1, the complete variable domain is EAGVAQSPRYKIIEKRQSVAFWCNPISGHATLYWYQQILGQGPKLLIQFQNNGVVDDSQLPKDRFSAERLKGVDSTLKIQPAKLEDSAVYLCASSAWTSGTQNEQFFGPGTRLTVL.

V usage is TRBV6-5 and J usage is TRBJ1-1; a possible D gene is TRBD1 (6 bases). Trimming shortened V by 0 bases and J by 0 bases, and 11 bases separated the two germline ends. Germline V gives CDR1 MNHEY, CDR2 SVGAGI. The CDR3 loop spans 16 amino acids. Here the CDR3 DNA reads TGTGCCAGCAGTTACTCGTCCAGGGGCATGAACACTGAAGCTTTCTTT. This gives the protein CASSYSSRGMNTEAFF.

The rearrangement links TRBV11-2 to TRBJ2-1, with TRBD2 as a possible D gene (6 bases). Trimming removed 4 bases from V and 3 bases from J, with 13 bases in between. Germline values: CDR1 SGHAT, CDR2 FQNNGV. CDR3 length equals 15 residues. CDR3 coding DNA: TGTGCCAGCAGCTCGCCCGGGACTGACTACAATGAGCAGTTCTTC. It yields the protein CASSSPGTDYNEQFF.

This clone came up once. The chain employs TRBV9 and TRBJ2-1, with TRBD2 matching 8 bases. The ends lost 3 bases at V and 0 bases at J; junction bases unmatched: 8. The CDR3 is 17 residues long. Germline assignment: CDR1 SGDLS and CDR2 YYNGEE. CDR3 sequence reads: CASSGRTSPSSYNEQFF. The DNA for the CDR3 is TGTGCCAGCAGCGGAAGGACTAGCCCTAGCTCCTACAATGAGCAGTTCTTC.

The CDR3: CASSRDSRSYNEQFF. In nucleotides, the CDR3 is TGTGCCAGCAGCCGGGACTCTCGTTCCTACAATGAGCAGTTCTTC. V is TRBV25-1 and J is TRBJ2-1; D perhaps matches TRBD2 (6 bases). CDR3 length equals 15 residues. V lost 6 bases and J lost 1, with 13 bases in between. Germline loops: CDR1 MGHDK, CDR2 SYGVNS.

The V and J genes are TRBV19 and TRBJ1-2; D ambiguous. Trimming took off 4 bases at V and 4 bases at J, with 10 bases between the two ends. Germline CDR1 is LNHDA and CDR2 is SQIVND (reference sequence). This CDR3 is 13 amino acids long. In DNA form, the CDR3 reads TGTGCCAGTAGTAAAGACACGGTCTATGGCTACACCTTC. Translation gives CASSKDTVYGYTF. Based on the CDR3 plus reference TRBV19 and TRBJ1-2, the full variable domain is DGGITQSPKYLFRKEGQNVTLSCEQNLNHDAMYWYRQDPGQGLRLIYYSQIVNDFQKGDIAEGYSVSREKKESFPLTVTSAQKNPTAFYLCASSKDTVYGYTFGSGTRLTVV.

The genes are TRBV5-4 and TRBJ1-2; 7 bases are shared with TRBD1. With 4 bases clipped from V and 4 bases from J, the junction kept 7 bases outside the gene matches. The CDR3 length is 14 residues. In germline, CDR1 is SGHNT, CDR2 YYREEE (reference sequence). The DNA of the CDR3 is TGTGCCAGCAGCCAAGACAGGGCTAGCTATGGCTACACCTTC. Its translation: CASSQDRASYGYTF.

This chain connects TRBV6-5 to TRBJ2-7; 10 bases are shared with TRBD2. The junction had 15 bases not matched to a gene; V was cut back by 5 bases and J by 11 bases. CDR3 length equals 15 residues. Germline loops: CDR1 MNHEY, CDR2 SVGAGI. CDR3 nucleotides: TGTGCCAGCAGTCGACACTTAGCGGGAGGAGATCGGGAGTACTTC. Its translation is CASSRHLAGGDREYF.

The rearrangement joins TRBV29-1 to TRBJ2-5, with 8 bases lining up with TRBD2. From germline, CDR1 is SQVTM and CDR2 ANQGSEA. V was pared by 5 bases and J by 5 bases, with 4 bases of the junction left unmatched. This CDR3 contains 12 residues. CDR3 in amino acids: CSVREGGETQYF. For the CDR3, the DNA is TGCAGCGTTCGGGAGGGAGGCGAGACCCAGTACTTC.

The chain combines TRBV2 with TRBJ2-3; 8 positions match TRBD2. This CDR3 has 16 amino acids. The V and J ends lost 4 bases and 4 bases, in that order; junction bases with no gene match: 10. The V gene's germline CDR1 is SNHLY and CDR2 FYNNEI. CDR3 in amino acids: CASSGSSGSVADTQYF. The CDR3 DNA follows: TGTGCCAGCAGTGGTTCAAGCGGGAGTGTTGCAGATACGCAGTATTTT. Looking up the rest from reference TRBV2 and TRBJ2-3 gives the full variable domain: EPEVTQTPSHQVTQMGQEVILRCVPISNHLYFYWYRQILGQKVEFLVSFYNNEISEKSEIFDDQFSVERPDGSNFTLKIRSTKLEDSAMYFCASSGSSGSVADTQYFGPGTRLTVL.

To note about this clone: A junction boundary mismatches the germline segment, possibly from a read error. J is TRBJ2-3 and V is TRBV3-1 (or the pseudogene TRBV3-2); the match to TRBD2 covers 12 bases. Germline lookup yields CDR1 LGHDT and CDR2 YNNKEL (reference sequence). This CDR3 has 15 residues. For the CDR3, the DNA is TGTGCCAGCAGCCCACTAGCGGGGGGCACAGATACGCAGTATTTC. This sequence encodes CASSPLAGGTDTQYF.

This sequence joins TRBV19 and TRBJ1-2, with D hard to call. The CDR3 is 15 residues long. Per the germline V gene, CDR1 is LNHDA and CDR2 is SQIVND (reference sequence). The V end was cut by 5 bases, the J end by 0 bases, with 13 bases between. The CDR3 loop reads CASSPRGEANYGYTF. CDR3 nucleotide sequence: TGTGCCAGTAGTCCCCGCGGGGAAGCTAACTATGGCTACACCTTC.

V is TRBV2 and J is TRBJ2-1; 10 bases map to TRBD1. The CDR3 covers 16 residues. CDR1 and CDR2 (germline): SNHLY, FYNNEI. V lost 5 bases, J lost 6 bases, and 10 bases stayed unmatched. The CDR3 reads CASSTRDRGHVNEQFF. The CDR3 coding sequence is TGTGCCAGCAGTACCCGCGACAGGGGGCATGTCAATGAGCAGTTCTTC.